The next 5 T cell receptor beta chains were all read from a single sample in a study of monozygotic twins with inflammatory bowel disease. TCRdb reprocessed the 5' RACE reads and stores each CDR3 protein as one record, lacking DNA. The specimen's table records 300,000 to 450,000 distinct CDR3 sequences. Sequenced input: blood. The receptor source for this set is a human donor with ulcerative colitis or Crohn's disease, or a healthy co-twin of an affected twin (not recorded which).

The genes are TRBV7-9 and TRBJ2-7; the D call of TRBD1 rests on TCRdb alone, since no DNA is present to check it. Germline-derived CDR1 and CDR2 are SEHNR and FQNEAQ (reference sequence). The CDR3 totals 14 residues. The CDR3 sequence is CASSFPGEDYEQYF.

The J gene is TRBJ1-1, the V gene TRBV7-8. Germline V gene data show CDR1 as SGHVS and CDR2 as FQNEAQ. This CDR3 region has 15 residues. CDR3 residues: CASSSRRQGNTEAFF.

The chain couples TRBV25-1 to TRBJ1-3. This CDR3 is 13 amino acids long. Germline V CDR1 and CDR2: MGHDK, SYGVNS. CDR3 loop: CASSVSSGNTIYF.

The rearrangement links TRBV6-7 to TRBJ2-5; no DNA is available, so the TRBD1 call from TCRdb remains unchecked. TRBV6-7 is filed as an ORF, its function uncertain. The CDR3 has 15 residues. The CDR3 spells CASRGGTEIQETQYF.

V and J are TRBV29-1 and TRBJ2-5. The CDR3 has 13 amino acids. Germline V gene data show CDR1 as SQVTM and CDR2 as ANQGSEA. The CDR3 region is CSVGWQAGETQYF.